This T cell receptor (beta chain) comes out of a study of T cell repertoires in cytomegalovirus infection. This clonotype was seen a handful of times. As yet, its antigen is unknown. TCRdb passed the reads through MiXCR, listing each CDR3 protein once. The table records 700,000 to 900,000 distinct CDR3 sequences, 25% to 30% of them present only once. The V end was cut by 1 base, the J end by 4 bases, with 11 bases between. The germline V gene has CDR1 SGHTA and CDR2 FQGNSA. This CDR3 is 15 amino acids long. This TCR came from a human donor in good health (CMV status not recorded). Some clones in this sample may be carry-over from other donors' samples. J is TRBJ1-5 and V is TRBV7-2; D unclear. The sample consisted of cultured CD8+ T cells from PBMCs, taken from culture after CMV antigen stimulation. The CDR3 region is CASSLDWERNQPQHF. The CDR3 nucleotides are TGTGCCAGCAGCTTAGATTGGGAGAGGAATCAGCCCCAGCATTTT.